This TCR beta chain is from a study of OX40 agonist ivuxolimab in advanced cancers. As for the study in general: Under the entry rules, prior anti-PD-1, anti-PD-L1 or anti-CTLA-4 therapy was allowed, and less than 50% had some. Two cutaneous melanoma patients and one hepatocellular carcinoma patient, three in all, had partial responses. Study-wide points: Among the lowest levels of clonal expansion were found in partial responders at 0.1-3.0 mg/kg.

This CDR3 comprises 11 residues. V dropped 6 bases and J dropped 8 bases, with 8 bases sitting between them. Germline loops: CDR1 MNHNY, CDR2 SVGAGI (reference sequence). Profiled with immunoSEQ multiplex PCR; TCRdb holds only in-frame clones, not every one. The sample has some 54,000 clones, roughly nine tenths seen once; the top ten hold 6% to 8%. A note on this clone: Its antigen is not known.

Sequenced here: CD4+ or CD8+ T cells sorted from blood, sampled in a trial of the OX40 agonist ivuxolimab. This chain uses TRBV6-6 with TRBJ2-1, with no clear D. This sequence originates from an adult with an advanced solid tumor such as melanoma, head and neck, liver or kidney cancer. CDR3 nucleotide sequence: TGTGCCAGCAGCCCCCGAGATGAGCAGTTCTTC. It translates to CASSPRDEQFF.